What follows are 32 T cell receptor beta chains derived from one specimen sequenced in a study of cytomegalovirus exposure and HLA in healthy donors. PCR involved 60 Vbeta and 13 Jbeta primers. Sequencing was performed with immunoSEQ multiplex PCR; in TCRdb, only in-frame clones are kept and a portion is missing. The data contain hundreds of thousands of clones, approximately 84% of them singletons. Specimen: PBMCs. The receptors here all came from a woman in her 40s in good health and CMV-seronegative.

This clone was observed a few times. This chain uses TRBV5-6 with TRBJ1-3; unclear D gene. Germline CDR1 reads SGHDT; CDR2 reads YYEEEE. Trimming pared 0 bases from V and 8 bases from J, leaving 9 bases between. CDR3 size: 13 residues. The CDR3 nucleotides are TGTGCCAGCAGCTTGGCAACCGGGGACACCATATATTTT. Translated, it gives CASSLATGDTIYF.

This clone was detected only once. The chain employs TRBV4-2 and TRBJ2-7; 7 positions match TRBD1. V shed 3 bases, J shed 0 bases, and the junction held 8 bases outside the gene matches. CDR1 is LGHNA and CDR2 is YNFKEQ in the germline V gene. The CDR3 has 16 residues. CDR3 residues: CASSHEQGMGSYEQYF. As DNA, the CDR3 is TGTGCCAGCAGCCATGAACAGGGGATGGGCTCCTACGAGCAGTACTTC.

This chain connects TRBV29-1 to TRBJ1-2; 8 bases align to TRBD1. This CDR3 has 14 residues. The V and J ends lost 4 bases and 1 base, in that order; junction bases with no gene match: 5. Germline values: CDR1 SQVTM, CDR2 ANQGSEA. CDR3 amino acids: CSVGDRPSNYGYTF. The CDR3 coding sequence is TGCAGCGTTGGGGACAGGCCGAGTAACTATGGCTACACCTTC.

V usage is TRBV27 and J usage is TRBJ2-5, with a weak D call TRBD1 (5 bases). CDR1 is MNHEY and CDR2 is SMNVEV in the germline V gene (reference sequence). Trimming took off 8 bases at V and 0 bases at J, with 10 bases between the two ends. CDR3 size: 13 residues. The CDR3, as DNA: TGTGCCAGCGGCCAGGGTAACCAAGAGACCCAGTACTTC. Its protein product is CASGQGNQETQYF.

V is TRBV9 and J is TRBJ1-4; perhaps TRBD1 as D (6 bases). V lost 3 bases, J lost 1 base, and 10 bases lay in between. The CDR3 extends over 15 amino acids. CDR1 is SGDLS, CDR2 YYNGEE, per germline. CDR3 coding DNA: TGTGCCAGCAGCGGATCAGGGGTAACTAATGAAAAACTGTTTTTT. Protein product: CASSGSGVTNEKLFF.

The chain recombines TRBV6-5 with TRBJ1-4; D gene unclear. Per germline, CDR1 MNHEY and CDR2 SVGAGI. The length of the CDR3 is 16 residues. Deletions cut 0 bases from V and 0 bases from J, with 8 bases between. The CDR3 nucleotides are TGTGCCAGCAGTTACTCGGAGACGGCAACTAATGAAAAACTGTTTTTT. It yields the protein CASSYSETATNEKLFF.

As regards this clone: This same CDR3 is encoded by further DNA sequences in the sample. V usage is TRBV9 and J usage is TRBJ1-5; no clear D gene. The CDR3 spans 14 residues. V shed 1 base and J shed 2 bases, with 7 bases lying between them. Germline V gene data show CDR1 as SGDLS and CDR2 as YYNGEE. The CDR3 sequence is CASSVSGGNQPQHF. CDR3 DNA: TGTGCCAGCAGCGTAAGCGGGGGCAATCAGCCCCAGCATTTT. The full variable domain, its missing parts supplied by reference TRBV9 and TRBJ1-5, is DSGVTQTPKHLITATGQRVTLRCSPRSGDLSVYWYQQSLDQGLQFLIQYYNGEERAKGNILERFSAQQFPDLHSELNLSSLELGDSALYFCASSVSGGNQPQHFGDGTRLSIL.

The chain is built from TRBV28 and TRBJ1-6; 9 nucleotides agree with TRBD1. This CDR3 comprises 16 residues. Germline CDR1 reads MDHEN; CDR2 reads SYDVKM. V shed 5 bases, J shed 1 base, and the junction held 3 bases outside the gene matches. CDR3 sequence: CASSHRGQSYNSPLHF. The DNA of the CDR3 is TGTGCCAGCAGTCACAGGGGGCAGTCCTATAATTCACCCCTCCACTTT.

The CDR3 nucleotides are TGTGCCAGCAGCTCCCCCGGGGTGAACTATGGCTACACCTTC. Its translation: CASSSPGVNYGYTF. The rearrangement joins TRBV7-2 to TRBJ1-2; D not resolved. The CDR3 spans 14 residues. Between the trimmed V and J ends, which lost 4 bases and 2 bases, there was a span of 11 bases. In germline, CDR1 is SGHTA, CDR2 FQGNSA.

The genes are TRBV11-2 and TRBJ1-6; the D gene is possibly TRBD1 (6 bases). CDR1 and CDR2 from the germline V gene are SGHAT and FQNNGV. This CDR3 contains 14 residues. The germline V and J ends were trimmed by 5 bases and 12 bases, with 17 bases remaining between them. The CDR3 DNA reads TGTGCCAGCAGCCGCAGGGGTGAGGGGGAACCCCTCCACTTT. Amino acid sequence: CASSRRGEGEPLHF.

This clone was detected only once. The chain has TRBV19 and TRBJ1-4; D may be TRBD1 (5 bases). V was clipped by 9 bases and J by 3 bases, with 20 bases between them. The V gene's germline CDR1 is LNHDA and CDR2 SQIVND (reference sequence). The CDR3 is 16 residues long. Here the CDR3 reads CASCMSGGAANEKLFF. DNA of the CDR3: TGTGCCAGCTGCATGTCCGGTGGGGCGGCTAATGAAAAACTGTTTTTT. Drawing the rest from reference TRBV19 and TRBJ1-4, the complete variable domain is DGGITQSPKYLFRKEGQNVTLSCEQNLNHDAMYWYRQDPGQGLRLIYYSQIVNDFQKGDIAEGYSVSREKKESFPLTVTSAQKNPTAFYLCASCMSGGAANEKLFFGSGTQLSVL.

The V gene is TRBV5-5, the J gene TRBJ1-5; possibly TRBD1 for D (6 bases). CDR3 length equals 15 residues. V was pared by 2 bases and J by 2 bases, with 11 bases between. Per the germline V gene, CDR1 is SGHKS and CDR2 is YYEKEE (reference sequence). The CDR3 DNA follows: TGTGCCAGCAGCTTTACAGGGCTTGGCAATCAGCCCCAGCATTTT. This gives the protein CASSFTGLGNQPQHF. Combining the CDR3 with reference TRBV5-5 and TRBJ1-5 gives the whole variable domain DAGVTQSPTHLIKTRGQQVTLRCSPISGHKSVSWYQQVLGQGPQFIFQYYEKEERGRGNFPDRFSARQFPNYSSELNVNALLLGDSALYLCASSFTGLGNQPQHFGDGTRLSIL.

The CDR3 DNA is TGCGCCAGCAGCCAAGATTCCCCACCCCGCTTTGGCCACGAGCAGTACTTC. Protein sequence: CASSQDSPPRFGHEQYF. The chain uses TRBV4-1 and TRBJ2-7, with D unclear. The V end lost 0 bases, the J end lost 5 bases, and 20 bases lay between the germline ends. CDR3 length: 17 residues. Germline V gene lookup returns CDR1 MGHRA and CDR2 YSYEKL.

J is TRBJ1-1 and V is TRBV2; 8 positions agree with TRBD1. V was pared by 9 bases and J by 7 bases, with 7 bases of the junction left unmatched. Per the germline V gene, CDR1 is SNHLY and CDR2 is FYNNEI. The CDR3 contains 12 residues. CDR3 coding DNA: TGTGCCAGAGGCCAGGGGGCTGGTGAAGCTTTCTTT. It yields the protein CARGQGAGEAFF.

The rearrangement uses TRBV27 and TRBJ2-7; TRBD1 matches at 8 bases. Germline V gene sequence: CDR1 MNHEY, CDR2 SMNVEV (reference sequence). V trimming: 6 bases; J trimming: 2 bases; junction bases outside the gene matches: 9. The CDR3 totals 15 residues. This chain's CDR3 is CASRPGQDLPYEQYF. Written as DNA, the CDR3 is TGTGCCAGCAGACCGGGACAGGATCTTCCCTACGAGCAGTACTTC.

This chain links TRBV5-4 with TRBJ2-2; 8 nucleotides align to TRBD2. The germline CDR1 and CDR2 sequences are SGHNT and YYREEE (reference sequence). The V gene end was trimmed by 4 bases and the J gene end by 5 bases; junction bases not matched to a gene: 16. The CDR3 extends over 18 amino acids. The CDR3 here is CASSPAAAGVMGTGELFF. The CDR3 region has the DNA TGTGCCAGCAGCCCGGCCGCAGCGGGGGTCATGGGTACCGGGGAGCTGTTTTTT.

The chain couples TRBV10-1 to TRBJ2-3, with 10 bases aligning to TRBD2. The ends lost 1 base at V and 4 bases at J; junction bases unmatched: 5. This CDR3 comprises 16 residues. Germline V gene sequence: CDR1 WNHNN, CDR2 SYGVQD (reference sequence). Written as DNA, the CDR3 is TGCGCCAGCAGTGAGTTCTCTAGCGGGGGATCAGATACGCAGTATTTT. Amino acid sequence: CASSEFSSGGSDTQYF.

V and J are TRBV10-3 and TRBJ2-2, with 10 bases that match TRBD1. The CDR3 length is 16 residues. CDR1 and CDR2 from the germline V gene are ENHRY and SYGVKD. Unmatched junction bases numbered 3, after V lost 0 bases and J lost 5 bases. The CDR3 DNA reads TGTGCCATCAGTGAGTCGGACAGGGGGAGTACCGGGGAGCTGTTTTTT. Protein sequence: CAISESDRGSTGELFF.

This clone has a single count. V is TRBV7-6 and J is TRBJ1-6; 12 bases are a match to TRBD1. The CDR3 is 16 amino acids. Germline V gives CDR1 SGHVS, CDR2 FNYEAQ. Losses at the gene ends were 1 base for V and 7 bases for J; bases not matched to a gene: 2. CDR3 residues: CASSLGGQGANSPLHF. The CDR3 DNA follows: TGTGCCAGCAGCTTAGGGGGACAGGGGGCGAATTCACCCCTCCACTTT.

This clone was found a few times. This chain connects TRBV4-3 to TRBJ2-7; 7 bases are shared with TRBD1. This CDR3 has 15 amino acids. Germline V gives CDR1 LGHNA, CDR2 YSLEER. Trimming at V came to 0 bases and at J to 1 base, leaving 3 bases not matched to a gene. This CDR3 is CASSQDLQGSYEQYF. CDR3 coding DNA: TGCGCCAGCAGCCAAGATTTACAGGGGTCCTACGAGCAGTACTTC.

The CDR3 here is CASRYFWTLGDNTEAFF. CDR3 coding DNA: TGTGCCAGCAGGTATTTCTGGACTCTGGGCGACAACACTGAAGCTTTCTTT. This chain connects TRBV5-6 to TRBJ1-1, with D uncertain. The V gene lost 5 bases and the J gene lost 2 bases, with 22 bases spanning the gap. The CDR3 has 17 amino acids. The V gene's germline CDR1 is SGHDT and CDR2 YYEEEE.

The chain has TRBV29-1 and TRBJ1-2, with D unclear. CDR3 length equals 14 residues. V was trimmed by 6 bases and J by 9 bases, leaving 23 bases between them. The germline gives CDR1 SQVTM, CDR2 ANQGSEA. CDR3 in amino acids: CSVTRGHQPGSYTF. The CDR3 nucleotides are TGCAGCGTCACTCGCGGGCATCAACCGGGTAGCTACACCTTC.

This chain joins TRBV4-3 and TRBJ2-5; TRBD1 is a possible D gene (6 bases). The CDR3 loop spans 15 amino acids. V was shortened by 0 bases and J by 1 base, with 9 bases between the two germline ends. Germline-derived CDR1 and CDR2 are LGHNA and YSLEER. CDR3: CASSQDWTAQETQYF. Written as DNA, the CDR3 is TGCGCCAGCAGCCAAGATTGGACAGCCCAAGAGACCCAGTACTTC.

Written as DNA, the CDR3 is TGTGCCAGCAGCTGGAACAGGGTAGACGGCTACACCTTC. Amino acids: CASSWNRVDGYTF. This sequence joins TRBV11-2 and TRBJ1-2, with a tentative D call TRBD1 (6 bases). There are 13 residues in the CDR3. Germline V lookup: CDR1 SGHAT, CDR2 FQNNGV. V was trimmed by 4 bases and J by 8 bases, leaving 14 bases between them.

V is TRBV6-5 and J is TRBJ1-2, with 7 bases matching TRBD1. The trim removed 7 bases at V and 4 bases at J, leaving 9 bases unmatched. The CDR3 has 14 amino acids. CDR1 and CDR2 (germline): MNHEY, SVGAGI. In nucleotides, the CDR3 is TGTGCCAGCACCCAACAGGGGCAGAGCTATGGCTACACCTTC. It is translated as CASTQQGQSYGYTF.

The J gene is TRBJ2-3, the V gene TRBV30; D not resolved. The V gene lost 2 bases and the J gene lost 4 bases, with 7 bases spanning the gap. The CDR3 runs to 12 residues. The germline CDR1 and CDR2 sequences are GTSNPN and SVGIG (reference sequence). CDR3 in DNA: TGTGCCTGGAGTTCAGCGCCAGATACGCAGTATTTT. It codes for CAWSSAPDTQYF.

This rearrangement joins TRBV7-9 to TRBJ2-3; a possible D gene is TRBD1 (8 bases). V was clipped by 5 bases and J by 1 base, with 19 bases between them. Per the germline V gene, CDR1 is SEHNR and CDR2 is FQNEAQ (reference sequence). CDR3 size: 17 residues. CDR3 sequence reads: CASSPRTGRGGTDTQYF. The CDR3 coding sequence is TGTGCCAGCAGCCCAAGGACAGGGAGGGGCGGCACAGATACGCAGTATTTT.

V gene TRBV11-2 combines with J gene TRBJ2-5; D may be TRBD2 (5 bases). The CDR3 is 15 residues long. Trimming removed 5 bases at V and 5 bases at J, with 18 bases between. The germline CDR1 and CDR2 sequences are SGHAT and FQNNGV. CDR3 sequence (DNA): TGTGCCAGCAGCCAAAACGGACTCACCAGGGAGACCCAGTACTTC. This translates into CASSQNGLTRETQYF. The complete variable domain, with remaining parts taken from reference TRBV11-2 and TRBJ2-5, reads EAGVAQSPRYKIIEKRQSVAFWCNPISGHATLYWYQQILGQGPKLLIQFQNNGVVDDSQLPKDRFSAERLKGVDSTLKIQPAKLEDSAVYLCASSQNGLTRETQYFGPGTRLLVL.

This clone was detected a few times. The chain employs TRBV11-1 and TRBJ1-1, with D perhaps TRBD1 (6 bases). Trimming pared 3 bases from V and 4 bases from J, leaving 12 bases between. Germline V lookup: CDR1 SGHAT, CDR2 FQDESV (reference sequence). The length of the CDR3 is 14 residues. CDR3 region: CASSFRGVGTEAFF. CDR3 nucleotide sequence: TGTGCCAGCAGCTTCAGGGGAGTCGGCACTGAAGCTTTCTTT.

This sequence joins TRBV7-2 and TRBJ1-3; 8 positions match TRBD1. CDR3 length: 16 residues. V gave up 4 bases and J gave up 4 bases; unmatched junction bases: 9. The germline V gene has CDR1 SGHTA and CDR2 FQGNSA. CDR3 sequence: CASSSQGASVGNTIYF. As DNA, the CDR3 is TGTGCCAGCAGCTCCCAGGGGGCATCTGTCGGAAACACCATATATTTT.

The chain carries TRBV5-4 and TRBJ1-1; the D is unclear. CDR1 SGHNT and CDR2 YYREEE come from the germline V gene (reference sequence). The CDR3 runs 16 residues. Deletions cut 0 bases from V and 5 bases from J, with 17 bases between. The chain's CDR3 is CASSLGGNRGKTEAFF. Here the CDR3 DNA reads TGTGCCAGCAGCTTGGGAGGGAACAGAGGAAAGACTGAAGCTTTCTTT.

The chain joins TRBV25-1 to TRBJ1-6; 7 bases are a match to TRBD1. CDR3 size: 13 residues. J was trimmed by 9 bases and V by 6 bases; bases with no gene match: 5. Germline values: CDR1 MGHDK, CDR2 SYGVNS. CDR3 nucleotide sequence: TGTGCCAGCAGAGAGACAGGGAGTTCACCCCTCCACTTT. It is translated as CASRETGSSPLHF.